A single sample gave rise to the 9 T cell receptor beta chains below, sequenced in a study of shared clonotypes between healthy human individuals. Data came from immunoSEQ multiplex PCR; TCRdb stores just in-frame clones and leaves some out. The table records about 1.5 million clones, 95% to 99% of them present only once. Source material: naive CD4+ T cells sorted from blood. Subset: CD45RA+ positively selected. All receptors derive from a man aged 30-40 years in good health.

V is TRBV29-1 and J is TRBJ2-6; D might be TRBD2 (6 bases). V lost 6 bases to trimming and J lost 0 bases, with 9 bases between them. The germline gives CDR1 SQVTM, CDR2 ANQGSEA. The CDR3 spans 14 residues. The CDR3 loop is CSVTRISGANVLTF. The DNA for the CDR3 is TGCAGCGTGACTAGGATCTCTGGGGCCAACGTCCTGACTTTC.

Here the CDR3 reads CASTAQGKPNYGYTF. The CDR3 DNA is TGTGCCAGCACAGCACAGGGTAAACCCAACTATGGCTACACCTTC. The V and J genes are TRBV6-5 and TRBJ1-2, with D possibly matching TRBD1 (6 bases). CDR3 size: 15 residues. V was clipped by 7 bases and J by 2 bases, with 17 bases between them. From germline, CDR1 is MNHEY and CDR2 SVGAGI.

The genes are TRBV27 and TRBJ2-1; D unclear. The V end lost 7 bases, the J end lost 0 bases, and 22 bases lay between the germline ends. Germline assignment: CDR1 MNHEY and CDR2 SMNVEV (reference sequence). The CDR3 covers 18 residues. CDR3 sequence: CASTPLPRKSRSYNEQFF. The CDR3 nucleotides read TGTGCCAGCACCCCTCTGCCCCGGAAAAGCCGCTCCTACAATGAGCAGTTCTTC.

CDR3 DNA sequence: TGTGCCACCAGCAGAGAAACCTCCCCAGGAAACACCATATATTTT. This translates into CATSRETSPGNTIYF. The rearrangement uses TRBV15 and TRBJ1-3; D remains unclear. This CDR3 is built from 15 residues. Trimming took off 0 bases at V and 4 bases at J, with 10 bases between the two ends. Germline-derived CDR1 and CDR2 are LNHNV and YYDKDF (reference sequence).

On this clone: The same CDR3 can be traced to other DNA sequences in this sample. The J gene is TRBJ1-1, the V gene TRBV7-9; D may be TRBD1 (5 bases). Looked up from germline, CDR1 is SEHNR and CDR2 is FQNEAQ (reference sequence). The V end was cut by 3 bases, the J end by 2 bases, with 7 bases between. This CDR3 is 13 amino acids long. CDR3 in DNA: TGTGCCAGCAGCTTTTGGGGCAACACTGAAGCTTTCTTT. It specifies CASSFWGNTEAFF.

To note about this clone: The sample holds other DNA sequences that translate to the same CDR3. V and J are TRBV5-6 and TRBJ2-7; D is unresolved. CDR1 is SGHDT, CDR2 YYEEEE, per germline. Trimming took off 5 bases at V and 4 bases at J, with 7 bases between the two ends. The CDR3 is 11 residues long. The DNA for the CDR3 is TGTGCCAGCAGTCTCGGATACGAGCAGTACTTC. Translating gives CASSLGYEQYF.

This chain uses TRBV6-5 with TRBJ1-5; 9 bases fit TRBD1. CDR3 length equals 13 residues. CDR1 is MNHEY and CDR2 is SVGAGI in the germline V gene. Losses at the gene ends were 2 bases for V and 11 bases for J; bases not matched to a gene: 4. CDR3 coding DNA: TGTGCCAGCAGTTACGGACAGGGGCGGTCCCAGCATTTT. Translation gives CASSYGQGRSQHF.

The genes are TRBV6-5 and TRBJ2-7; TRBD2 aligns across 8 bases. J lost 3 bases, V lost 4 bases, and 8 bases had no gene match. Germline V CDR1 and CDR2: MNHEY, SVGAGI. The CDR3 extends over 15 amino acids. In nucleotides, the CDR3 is TGTGCCAGCAGTTTCCAACTAGCGGCTGTCTACGAGCAGTACTTC. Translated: CASSFQLAAVYEQYF.

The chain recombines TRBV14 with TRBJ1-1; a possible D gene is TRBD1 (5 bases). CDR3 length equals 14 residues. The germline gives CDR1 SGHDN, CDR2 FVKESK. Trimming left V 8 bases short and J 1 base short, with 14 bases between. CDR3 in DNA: TGTGCCAGCGCTCTAGGGACGGCGAACACTGAAGCTTTCTTT. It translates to CASALGTANTEAFF.